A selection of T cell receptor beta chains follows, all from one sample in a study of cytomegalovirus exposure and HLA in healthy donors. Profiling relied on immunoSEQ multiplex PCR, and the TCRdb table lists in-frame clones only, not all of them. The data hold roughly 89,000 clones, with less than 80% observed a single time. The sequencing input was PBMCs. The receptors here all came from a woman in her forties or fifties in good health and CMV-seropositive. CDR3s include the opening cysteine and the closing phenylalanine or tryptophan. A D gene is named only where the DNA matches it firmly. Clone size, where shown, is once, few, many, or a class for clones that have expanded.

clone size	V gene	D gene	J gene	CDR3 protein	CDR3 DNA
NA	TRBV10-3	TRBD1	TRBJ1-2	CAISSQGDSGYTF	TGTGCCATCAGTTCACAGGGGGATAGTGGCTACACCTTC
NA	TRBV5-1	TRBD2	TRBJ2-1	CASSSGGTSGEGEQFF	TGCGCCAGCAGCTCGGGGGGGACTAGCGGGGAAGGGGAGCAGTTCTTC
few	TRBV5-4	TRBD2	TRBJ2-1	CASSFGGGVYNEQFF	TGTGCCAGCAGCTTTGGCGGGGGGGTATACAATGAGCAGTTCTTC
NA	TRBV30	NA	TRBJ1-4	CAWSVRGRVEKLFF	TGTGCCTGGAGTGTCCGCGGGAGGGTGGAAAAACTGTTTTTT
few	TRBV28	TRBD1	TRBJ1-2	CASSYAGDRGYHGYTF	TGTGCCAGCAGTTATGCGGGGGACAGGGGATACCATGGCTACACCTTC
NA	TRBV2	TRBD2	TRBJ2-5	CASRWWGGEGETQYF	TGTGCCAGCAGATGGTGGGGCGGGGAGGGAGAGACCCAGTACTTC
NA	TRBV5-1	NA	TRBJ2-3	CASTDRSGADTQYF	TGCGCCAGCACTGACAGGTCCGGGGCAGATACGCAGTATTTT
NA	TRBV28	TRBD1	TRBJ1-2	CASSLSERGLDYGYTF	TGTGCCAGCAGTTTATCGGAAAGGGGGCTTGACTATGGCTACACCTTC
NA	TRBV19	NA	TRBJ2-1	CASSIVPGEDEQFF	TGTGCCAGTAGTATAGTGCCGGGGGAGGATGAGCAGTTCTTC
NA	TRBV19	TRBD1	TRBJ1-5	CASSIGYGTDNQPQHF	TGTGCCAGTAGTATAGGGTACGGGACAGACAATCAGCCCCAGCATTTT
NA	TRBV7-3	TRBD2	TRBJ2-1	CASIIAGVRNEQFF	TGTGCCAGCATCATAGCGGGGGTACGGAATGAGCAGTTCTTC
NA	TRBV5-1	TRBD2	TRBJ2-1	CASSDTSGGAWQFF	TGCGCCAGCAGCGACACTAGCGGGGGGGCTTGGCAGTTCTTC
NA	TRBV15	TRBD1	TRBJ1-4	CATSRDSPNEKLFF	TGTGCCACCAGTCGGGACAGCCCTAATGAAAAACTGTTTTTT
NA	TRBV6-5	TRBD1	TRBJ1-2	CASRGTGDPYGYTF	TGTGCCAGCAGGGGGACAGGGGATCCCTATGGCTACACCTTC
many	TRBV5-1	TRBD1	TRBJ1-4	CASSPGTDEKLFF	TGCGCCAGCAGCCCTGGGACAGATGAAAAACTGTTTTTT
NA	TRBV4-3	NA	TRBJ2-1	CASSQDPRHPGKNEQFF	TGCGCCAGCAGCCAAGATCCGCGACACCCAGGGAAGAATGAGCAGTTCTTC
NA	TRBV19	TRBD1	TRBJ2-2	CASSEWTGWTGELFF	TGTGCCAGTAGTGAATGGACAGGGTGGACCGGGGAGCTGTTTTTT
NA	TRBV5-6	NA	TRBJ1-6	CASSLEKENSPLHF	TGTGCCAGCAGCTTGGAAAAAGAGAATTCACCCCTCCACTTT
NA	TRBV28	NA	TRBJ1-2	CASSLRGGLGYTF	TGTGCCAGCAGTTTACGAGGGGGTCTAGGCTACACCTTC
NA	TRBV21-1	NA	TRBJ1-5	CASSKGNRVQHF	TGTGCCAGCAGCAAAGGAAACAGGGTACAGCATTTT
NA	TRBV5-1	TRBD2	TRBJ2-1	CASSVAGYNEQFF	TGCGCCAGCAGCGTAGCGGGATACAATGAGCAGTTCTTC
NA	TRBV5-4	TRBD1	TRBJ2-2	CASSSGGQGNTGELFF	TGTGCCAGCAGCTCTGGGGGACAGGGGAACACCGGGGAGCTGTTTTTT
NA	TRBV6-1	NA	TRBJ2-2	CASSATNTGELFF	TGTGCCAGCAGTGCCACGAACACCGGGGAGCTGTTTTTT
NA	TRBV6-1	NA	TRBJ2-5	CASSERGRGETQYF	TGTGCCAGCAGTGAAAGAGGCAGGGGTGAGACCCAGTACTTC
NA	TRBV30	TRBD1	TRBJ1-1	CAWSKSDRVNTEAFF	TGTGCCTGGAGTAAATCGGACAGGGTGAACACTGAAGCTTTCTTT
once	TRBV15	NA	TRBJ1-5	CATAGGTTGSWSNQPQHF	TGTGCCACCGCGGGGGGCACAACAGGGAGCTGGAGCAATCAGCCCCAGCATTTT
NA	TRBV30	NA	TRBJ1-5	CAWSVLSGSGNQPQHF	TGTGCCTGGAGTGTACTTTCAGGGTCCGGCAATCAGCCCCAGCATTTT
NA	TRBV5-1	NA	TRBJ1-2	CASSLEGNQLYGYTF	TGCGCCAGCAGCTTAGAGGGTAACCAACTCTATGGCTACACCTTC
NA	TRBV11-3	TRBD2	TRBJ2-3	CASSSGLAGVTDTQYF	TGTGCCAGCAGCTCGGGACTAGCGGGGGTCACAGATACGCAGTATTTT
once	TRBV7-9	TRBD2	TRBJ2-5	CASSLGTSGGQETQYF	TGTGCCAGCAGCTTAGGGACTAGCGGGGGGCAAGAGACCCAGTACTTC